Following are 28 T cell receptor beta chains from one sample sequenced in a study of T-cell memory formation after mild COVID-19. Via MiXCR, TCRdb re-called the 5' RACE reads, giving one row per CDR3 protein. The table lists 300,000 to 350,000 distinct CDR3 sequences, roughly an eighth of them singletons. Sequences were obtained from PBMCs or a T cell subset sorted from them (not recorded which). The receptor set was obtained from a man between 18 and 29 years old who had mild COVID-19 (a few samples of this study predate the infection). Cell type and time point are not known.

V is TRBV6-6 and J is TRBJ1-2; D not resolved. In germline, CDR1 is MNHNY, CDR2 SVGAGI (reference sequence). This CDR3 has 14 residues. Trimming stripped 2 bases from V and 2 bases from J, with 9 bases between. DNA of the CDR3: TGTGCCAGCAGTTACACCGGGCTGAACTATGGCTACACCTTC. It translates to CASSYTGLNYGYTF.

This chain joins TRBV4-2 and TRBJ2-5; TRBD2 matches 11 bases. Germline-derived CDR1 and CDR2 are LGHNA and YNFKEQ. This CDR3 has 17 residues. V was pared by 0 bases and J by 2 bases, with 5 bases of the junction left unmatched. CDR3 residues: CASSQDLIAGGQETQYF. The CDR3 nucleotides are TGTGCCAGCAGCCAAGATCTGATAGCGGGGGGGCAAGAGACCCAGTACTTC.

This clonotype was detected ten times or more. This chain joins TRBV5-6 and TRBJ2-1; 8 nucleotides agree with TRBD1. CDR3 length: 15 residues. J was trimmed by 6 bases and V by 1 base; bases with no gene match: 6. CDR1 is SGHDT and CDR2 is YYEEEE in the germline V gene. CDR3 residues: CASSLKDRVTNEQFF. DNA for the CDR3: TGTGCCAGCAGCTTGAAGGACAGGGTCACCAATGAGCAGTTCTTC.

The J gene is TRBJ1-6, the V gene TRBV28; D unresolved. Germline CDR1 reads MDHEN; CDR2 reads SYDVKM. The CDR3 contains 12 residues. Trimming pared 6 bases from V and 10 bases from J, leaving 10 bases between. The CDR3 reads CASSPRLSPLHF. The CDR3 region has the DNA TGTGCCAGCAGCCCCCGCCTCTCACCCCTCCACTTT.

Ten or more counts support this clonotype. The chain links TRBV7-2 to TRBJ2-7, with D tentatively TRBD1 (6 bases). V lost 3 bases to trimming and J lost 4 bases, with 13 bases between them. This CDR3 spans 14 amino acids. Per germline, CDR1 SGHTA and CDR2 FQGNSA. The CDR3 loop reads CASSFSGTRYEQYF. The DNA for the CDR3 is TGTGCCAGCAGCTTCTCCGGGACACGGTACGAGCAGTACTTC.

There are a few counts of this clonotype. This chain uses TRBV4-3 with TRBJ1-1; D gene uncertain. With 1 base removed from V and 1 base from J, the gap between germline ends came to 13 bases. Germline CDR1 is LGHNA and CDR2 is YSLEER. The CDR3 is 16 residues long. CDR3 nucleotide sequence: TGCGCCAGCAGCCAAGTCCCCCCGCCGGAGAACACTGAAGCTTTCTTT. This encodes CASSQVPPPENTEAFF.

CDR3 sequence: CASRPLGNTEAFF. For the CDR3, the DNA is TGCGCCAGCAGACCTCTCGGGAACACTGAAGCTTTCTTT. The rearrangement uses TRBV5-1 and TRBJ1-1; D not certain. Germline CDR1 and CDR2: SGHRS and YFSETQ. The CDR3 covers 13 residues. Trimming took off 5 bases at V and 1 base at J, with 9 bases between the two ends.

This clonotype came up a few times. V is TRBV20-1 and J is TRBJ2-7, with 8 bases matching TRBD2. Germline loops: CDR1 DFQATT, CDR2 SNEGSKA (reference sequence). Unmatched junction bases numbered 13, after V lost 4 bases and J lost 5 bases. This CDR3 has 15 residues. The CDR3, as DNA: TGCAGTGCTAAGGCCCTAGAACGGGGGGGGGACGAGCAGTACTTC. Its protein product is CSAKALERGGDEQYF.

This clonotype was seen once. The J gene is TRBJ2-5, the V gene TRBV9; tentatively, D is TRBD1 (6 bases). The CDR3 spans 16 residues. Germline CDR1 and CDR2: SGDLS and YYNGEE. V shed 0 bases and J shed 1 base, with 13 bases lying between them. The CDR3: CASSVATGATQETQYF. Here the CDR3 DNA reads TGTGCCAGCAGCGTAGCGACAGGAGCCACCCAAGAGACCCAGTACTTC.

The chain is built from TRBV6-2 or TRBV6-3 and TRBJ2-7; tentative D call: TRBD2 (5 bases). This CDR3 has 12 amino acids. The germline V gene has CDR1 MNHEY and CDR2 SVGEGT. Trimming removed 2 bases from V and 4 bases from J, with 6 bases in between. CDR3 in amino acids: CASSYPGYEQYF. As DNA, the CDR3 is TGTGCCAGCAGTTACCCGGGGTACGAGCAGTACTTC.

The sample holds many counts of this clonotype. The chain recombines TRBV2 with TRBJ2-7, with TRBD2 matching over 15 bases. CDR3 length equals 15 residues. Trimming took 2 bases from V and 9 from J; bases not matched to a gene: 5. Per germline, CDR1 SNHLY and CDR2 FYNNEI. The CDR3 DNA follows: TGTGCCAGCAGTGAACGGGGACTAGCGGGGGGTACGCAGTACTTC. Residues: CASSERGLAGGTQYF.

The chain joins TRBV28 to TRBJ2-7; TRBD1 aligns across 11 bases. The CDR3 covers 15 residues. After removal of 6 bases from V and 6 bases from J, the junction contained 10 bases not matched to a gene. CDR1 MDHEN and CDR2 SYDVKM come from the germline V gene. The CDR3 nucleotides read TGTGCCAGCAGAACCGGGACAGGGGGAACGAGCGAGCAGTACGTC. Protein: CASRTGTGGTSEQYV.

This clonotype was detected only a few times. This rearrangement joins TRBV10-1 to TRBJ1-2; D unresolved. The V end lost 2 bases, the J end lost 6 bases, and 10 bases lay between the germline ends. The germline CDR1 and CDR2 sequences are WNHNN and SYGVQD (reference sequence). The CDR3 is 13 residues long. DNA for the CDR3: TGCGCCAGCAGTGAGGACCCCATCAATGGCTACACCTTC. Translated: CASSEDPINGYTF.

The chain carries TRBV5-1 and TRBJ2-1; no firm D call. Germline V lookup: CDR1 SGHRS, CDR2 YFSETQ. The CDR3 is made up of 16 amino acids. Trimming left V 0 bases short and J 0 bases short, with 10 bases between. In DNA, the CDR3 is TGCGCCAGCAGCTTGGACACCCGGAGCTCCTACAATGAGCAGTTCTTC. This encodes CASSLDTRSSYNEQFF.

This clonotype was counted between two and nine times. The chain recombines TRBV7-2 with TRBJ1-1; tentative D call: TRBD1 (5 bases). Germline V lookup: CDR1 SGHTA, CDR2 FQGNSA. This CDR3 has 12 amino acids. V lost 5 bases and J lost 7, with 11 bases in between. CDR3 in amino acids: CASSRTWVEAFF. As DNA, the CDR3 is TGTGCCAGCAGCCGGACATGGGTTGAAGCTTTCTTT.

V usage is TRBV7-2 and J usage is TRBJ2-5, with D perhaps TRBD1 (5 bases). Germline lookup yields CDR1 SGHTA and CDR2 FQGNSA. Trimming cost V 0 bases and J 5 bases, with 13 bases left between them. This CDR3 has 15 residues. CDR3 DNA: TGTGCCAGCAGCTTAGCGCGGACACCTTGGGAGACCCAGTACTTC. Residues: CASSLARTPWETQYF. Full variable domain (missing parts from reference TRBV7-2 and TRBJ2-5): GAGVSQSPSNKVTEKGKDVELRCDPISGHTALYWYRQSLGQGLEFLIYFQGNSAPDKSGLPSDRFSAERTGGSVSTLTIQRTQQEDSAVYLCASSLARTPWETQYFGPGTRLLVL.

This clonotype was observed a few times. The V gene is TRBV6-5, the J gene TRBJ2-3; 9 positions agree with TRBD2. V gave up 5 bases and J gave up 2 bases; unmatched junction bases: 8. Per the germline V gene, CDR1 is MNHEY and CDR2 is SVGAGI. The CDR3 spans 16 residues. In DNA form, the CDR3 reads TGTGCCAGCAGTCCCGTTGGCGGGGGGGTCACAGATACGCAGTATTTT. The encoded protein is CASSPVGGGVTDTQYF.

The chain links TRBV7-2 to TRBJ2-3; D is possibly TRBD1 (7 bases). Trimming removed 3 bases from V and 0 bases from J, with 19 bases in between. The CDR3 extends over 18 amino acids. Germline CDR1 reads SGHTA; CDR2 reads FQGNSA. The CDR3 loop reads CASSLLLSGGRSTDTQYF. For the CDR3, the DNA is TGTGCCAGCAGCTTGTTGTTATCAGGGGGGAGGAGCACAGATACGCAGTATTTT.

This clonotype was detected only a few times. The chain combines TRBV4-1 with TRBJ1-6; TRBD1 matches 7 bases. The ends lost 4 bases at V and 5 bases at J; junction bases unmatched: 2. Germline loops: CDR1 MGHRA, CDR2 YSYEKL. The CDR3 contains 14 residues. CDR3 DNA: TGCGCCAGCAGCCGGGACAGAAATAATTCACCCCTCCACTTT. Translating gives CASSRDRNNSPLHF.

Ten or more counts support this clonotype. This chain links TRBV7-9 with TRBJ2-2; D is undetermined. The CDR3 totals 13 residues. Trimming removed 4 bases at V and 6 bases at J, with 9 bases between. Looked up from germline, CDR1 is SEHNR and CDR2 is FQNEAQ (reference sequence). CDR3 DNA: TGTGCCAGCAGCTCACTACGCTCCGGGGAGCTGTTTTTT. It encodes CASSSLRSGELFF. The full variable domain, with the rest looked up from reference TRBV7-9 and TRBJ2-2, is DTGVSQNPRHKITKRGQNVTFRCDPISEHNRLYWYRQTLGQGPEFLTYFQNEAQLEKSRLLSDRFSAERPKGSFSTLEIQRTEQGDSAMYLCASSSLRSGELFFGEGSRLTVL.

This clonotype appeared a few times. The chain has TRBV19 and TRBJ1-1; the D is unclear. The germline V gene encodes CDR1 LNHDA and CDR2 SQIVND (reference sequence). The CDR3 contains 14 residues. V was clipped by 8 bases and J by 0 bases, with 13 bases between them. The CDR3 DNA sequence: TGTGCCAGTCGGTCGGGGAACATGAACACTGAAGCTTTCTTT. Translating gives CASRSGNMNTEAFF.

This clonotype was counted many times. The chain joins TRBV5-6 to TRBJ2-1; D remains ambiguous. Germline V lookup: CDR1 SGHDT, CDR2 YYEEEE. V was pared by 2 bases and J by 0 bases, with 6 bases between. The CDR3 sequence is 14 residues long. The CDR3 protein is CASSFDGSYNEQFF. The CDR3 DNA reads TGTGCCAGCAGCTTCGACGGCTCCTACAATGAGCAGTTCTTC.

There are a few counts of this clonotype. This rearrangement joins TRBV5-6 to TRBJ1-1, with D uncertain. Germline CDR1 and CDR2: SGHDT and YYEEEE. The CDR3 length is 13 residues. V dropped 1 base and J dropped 4 bases, with 8 bases sitting between them. CDR3 nucleotides: TGTGCCAGCAGCTTGCTAGGGAGCACTGAAGCTTTCTTT. Protein sequence: CASSLLGSTEAFF.

The gene calls are TRBV5-1 and TRBJ2-2, with TRBD2 identical over 8 bases. Trimming took 4 bases from V and 2 from J; bases not matched to a gene: 7. CDR3 size: 16 residues. The V gene's germline CDR1 is SGHRS and CDR2 YFSETQ. For the CDR3, the DNA is TGCGCCAGCAGCGTCAGCGGGGGCCCCAACACCGGGGAGCTGTTTTTT. Protein product: CASSVSGGPNTGELFF.

This clonotype has just a few counts. The V gene is TRBV7-9, the J gene TRBJ2-2, with no clear D. The germline V gene encodes CDR1 SEHNR and CDR2 FQNEAQ (reference sequence). The CDR3 is 13 amino acids. V was cut by 2 bases and J by 8 bases, with 9 bases left in between. The DNA of the CDR3 is TGTGCCAGCAGCTTAATCGCGGTGGGGGAGCTGTTTTTT. It specifies CASSLIAVGELFF. The full variable domain, in which reference TRBV7-9 and TRBJ2-2 provide the parts outside the CDR3, is DTGVSQNPRHKITKRGQNVTFRCDPISEHNRLYWYRQTLGQGPEFLTYFQNEAQLEKSRLLSDRFSAERPKGSFSTLEIQRTEQGDSAMYLCASSLIAVGELFFGEGSRLTVL.

This clonotype was detected many times. The V gene is TRBV5-1, the J gene TRBJ2-2; 7 positions match TRBD1. V lost 0 bases, J lost 6 bases, and 8 bases stayed unmatched. The length of the CDR3 is 16 residues. Germline V gene sequence: CDR1 SGHRS, CDR2 YFSETQ. Here the CDR3 reads CASSLGQGPGAGELFF. CDR3 DNA sequence: TGCGCCAGCAGCTTGGGACAGGGTCCCGGCGCCGGGGAGCTGTTTTTT.

The chain joins TRBV5-1 to TRBJ2-5, with TRBD2 matching 12 bases. Germline CDR1 and CDR2: SGHRS and YFSETQ. This CDR3 is 15 amino acids long. Unmatched junction bases numbered 5, after V lost 3 bases and J lost 5 bases. The CDR3 DNA reads TGCGCCAGCAGCTCCACTAGCGGGGGGCCGGAGACCCAGTACTTC. This gives the protein CASSSTSGGPETQYF.

In this sample, this clonotype turned up many times. The gene calls are TRBV5-1 and TRBJ2-3; D gene ambiguous. In germline, CDR1 is SGHRS, CDR2 YFSETQ. V lost 2 bases and J 5 bases, leaving 12 bases between the germline ends. The CDR3 is made up of 14 amino acids. CDR3 bases: TGCGCCAGCAGCTTAGCACCGGACGAAGATACGCAGTATTTT. Amino acid sequence: CASSLAPDEDTQYF.